Below, 31 T cell receptor beta chains from the same sample are listed, as sequenced in a study of blood T cell repertoires in COVID-19. Data came from immunoSEQ multiplex PCR; TCRdb stores just in-frame clones and leaves some out. The sample shows about 220,000 clones, around 81% of them seen only once. Sequencing was carried out using peripheral blood. The receptors originated from a woman aged 30 to 39 who had recovered from COVID-19.

The CDR3 loop reads CASSLMGLGGYTF. In DNA form, the CDR3 reads TGTGCCAGCAGTTTGATGGGCTTGGGTGGCTACACCTTC. This rearrangement joins TRBV12-3 or TRBV12-4 to TRBJ1-2; no clear D gene. The V end lost 3 bases, the J end lost 7 bases, and 12 bases lay between the germline ends. The CDR3 extends over 13 amino acids.

This clone has a single count. The rearrangement joins TRBV3-1 (or the pseudogene TRBV3-2) to TRBJ2-7; tentatively, D is TRBD2 (5 bases). The CDR3 extends over 13 amino acids. Trimming left V 4 bases short and J 5 bases short, with 12 bases between. The germline V gene has CDR1 LGHDT and CDR2 YNNKEL (reference sequence). CDR3 loop: CASSPRGRDEQYF. In DNA, the CDR3 is TGTGCCAGCAGCCCGAGAGGGCGGGACGAGCAGTACTTC.

The chain uses TRBV7-3 and TRBJ2-5; 8 bases match TRBD2. The germline CDR1 and CDR2 sequences are SGHTA and FQGTGA. This CDR3 spans 15 amino acids. With V trimmed by 1 base and J by 5 bases, 6 bases remained unmatched. The CDR3 DNA reads as TGTGCCAGCAGCTTAATAAGCGGGAGCGGGGAGACCCAGTACTTC. This sequence encodes CASSLISGSGETQYF.

The sample holds a few counts of this clone. The junction differs from germline at one of its ends, possibly a read error. The V call is TRBV7-9, the J call TRBJ2-7; tentative D call: TRBD1 (5 bases). Looked up from germline, CDR1 is SEHNR and CDR2 is FQNEAQ (reference sequence). The CDR3 consists of 11 residues. The CDR3 bases are TGTGCCAGCAGCCCAGGGCGCGAGGAGTACTTC. Translating gives CASSPGREEYF.

The genes are TRBV4-1 and TRBJ2-3; no firm D call. V was clipped by 2 bases and J by 2 bases, with 8 bases between them. The length of the CDR3 is 14 residues. The V gene's germline CDR1 is MGHRA and CDR2 YSYEKL. CDR3: CASSQTTTTDTQYF. CDR3 sequence (DNA): TGCGCCAGCAGCCAAACAACTACCACAGATACGCAGTATTTT.

V usage is TRBV5-1 and J usage is TRBJ2-3; 7 bases are a match to TRBD1. CDR1 is SGHRS, CDR2 YFSETQ, per germline. This CDR3 is built from 14 residues. The trim removed 0 bases at V and 5 bases at J, leaving 3 bases unmatched. For the CDR3, the DNA is TGCGCCAGCAGCTTGGCTCAGGGGGAAGATACGCAGTATTTT. Its translation is CASSLAQGEDTQYF.

This clone showed up just once. The chain combines TRBV5-5 with TRBJ2-2, with 7 bases that match TRBD1. The CDR3 spans 16 residues. CDR1 SGHKS and CDR2 YYEKEE come from the germline V gene (reference sequence). With 4 bases clipped from V and 1 base from J, the junction kept 7 bases outside the gene matches. The CDR3 DNA follows: TGTGCCAGCAGCATGACCGGGACAGAGAACACCGGGGAGCTGTTTTTT. Its protein is CASSMTGTENTGELFF.

V is TRBV5-1 and J is TRBJ2-1, with 8 bases aligning to TRBD1. The CDR3 is made up of 17 amino acids. Germline CDR1 and CDR2: SGHRS and YFSETQ. Trimming removed 2 bases from V and 8 bases from J; junction bases left unmatched: 15. The CDR3: CASSFLFQTTGAHEQFF. The CDR3 DNA is TGCGCCAGCAGCTTCCTTTTCCAAACGACAGGGGCCCATGAGCAGTTCTTC.

The chain is built from TRBV19 and TRBJ2-2; 10 bases match TRBD2. This CDR3 is built from 16 residues. The germline gives CDR1 LNHDA, CDR2 SQIVND (reference sequence). The ends lost 4 bases at V and 5 bases at J; junction bases unmatched: 7. DNA for the CDR3: TGTGCCAGTAGTACTGAGCGGGAGGGCCGGACCGGGGAGCTGTTTTTT. It is translated as CASSTEREGRTGELFF.

The chain carries TRBV4-1 and TRBJ2-7, with 7 bases that match TRBD2. The germline CDR1 and CDR2 sequences are MGHRA and YSYEKL. J was trimmed by 5 bases and V by 4 bases; bases with no gene match: 11. The CDR3 runs to 15 residues. CDR3 bases: TGCGCCAGCAGCCCGCGTTCGCGGGAGTTTGACGAGCAGTACTTC. Translating it yields CASSPRSREFDEQYF.

This rearrangement joins TRBV11-1 to TRBJ2-5; 11 nucleotides agree with TRBD2. This CDR3 is built from 16 residues. CDR1 is SGHAT, CDR2 FQDESV, per germline (reference sequence). V lost 2 bases and J lost 4; bases outside the gene matches: 6. The CDR3 DNA sequence: TGTGCCAGCAGCTTAAGTAGCGGGGGGGATGGAGAGACCCAGTACTTC. Its translation is CASSLSSGGDGETQYF.

This chain uses TRBV9 with TRBJ2-1; tentatively, D is TRBD2 (6 bases). There are 13 residues in the CDR3. Deletions cut 7 bases from V and 6 bases from J, with 14 bases between. CDR1 is SGDLS and CDR2 is YYNGEE in the germline V gene. The CDR3 here is CASGGDPFNEQFF. The DNA for the CDR3 is TGTGCCAGCGGAGGGGATCCTTTCAATGAGCAGTTCTTC.

The CDR3 DNA follows: TGTGCCAGTAGTATTCCAGGGGGCGAATTATTTGGCCATGAGCAGTTCTTC. This encodes CASSIPGGELFGHEQFF. The J gene is TRBJ2-1, the V gene TRBV19, with 8 bases matching TRBD1. Germline loops: CDR1 LNHDA, CDR2 SQIVND (reference sequence). V lost 3 bases, J lost 8 bases, and 15 bases stayed unmatched. The CDR3 contains 17 residues.

The V call is TRBV2, the J call TRBJ1-5; maybe TRBD1 (6 bases). The CDR3 totals 18 residues. V was shortened by 0 bases and J by 2 bases, with 17 bases between the two germline ends. CDR1 is SNHLY, CDR2 FYNNEI, per germline. In nucleotides, the CDR3 is TGTGCCAGCAGTGAAGCGCTCAGGGGCGAGGCGGGCAATCAGCCCCAGCATTTT. Amino acid sequence: CASSEALRGEAGNQPQHF. The full variable domain, rest sourced from reference TRBV2 and TRBJ1-5, is EPEVTQTPSHQVTQMGQEVILRCVPISNHLYFYWYRQILGQKVEFLVSFYNNEISEKSEIFDDQFSVERPDGSNFTLKIRSTKLEDSAMYFCASSEALRGEAGNQPQHFGDGTRLSIL.

This CDR3 reads CASSPLDRDDYYEQYF. CDR3 DNA sequence: TGTGCCAGTAGTCCGCTCGACAGGGACGACTACTACGAGCAGTACTTC. The V gene is TRBV19, the J gene TRBJ2-7, with 7 positions matching TRBD1. This CDR3 is 16 amino acids long. Germline V CDR1 and CDR2: LNHDA, SQIVND (reference sequence). With V trimmed by 5 bases and J by 3 bases, 13 bases remained unmatched.

CDR3 sequence: CASSLDFGGGSPLHF. CDR3 nucleotide sequence: TGTGCCAGCAGCTTAGATTTCGGCGGGGGGTCACCCCTCCACTTT. This chain links TRBV11-2 with TRBJ1-6; maybe TRBD1 (5 bases). Germline-derived CDR1 and CDR2 are SGHAT and FQNNGV. V dropped 0 bases and J dropped 10 bases, with 13 bases sitting between them. The CDR3 consists of 15 residues.

The chain links TRBV6-2 or TRBV6-3 to TRBJ2-4, with 9 bases fitting TRBD1. The CDR3 runs to 15 residues. Germline-derived CDR1 and CDR2 are MNHEY and SVGEGT. Unmatched junction bases numbered 7, after V lost 2 bases and J lost 8 bases. CDR3 region: CASSYAGDREDIQYF. As DNA, the CDR3 is TGTGCCAGCAGTTACGCAGGGGACAGGGAAGACATTCAGTACTTC.

V gene TRBV9 combines with J gene TRBJ2-5; the D gene is possibly TRBD2 (5 bases). CDR1 and CDR2 from the germline V gene are SGDLS and YYNGEE. The length of the CDR3 is 11 residues. The V end was cut by 10 bases, the J end by 4 bases, with 11 bases between. CDR3 bases: TGTGCCCCCGATGGGAGAGAGACCCAGTACTTC. Its protein is CAPDGRETQYF.

The chain recombines TRBV7-9 with TRBJ2-3; 12 nucleotides align to TRBD2. With 5 bases clipped from V and 3 bases from J, the junction kept 6 bases outside the gene matches. Germline values: CDR1 SEHNR, CDR2 FQNEAQ (reference sequence). The CDR3 sequence is 16 residues long. CDR3 amino acids: CASSPAGLAGTDTQYF. As DNA, the CDR3 is TGTGCCAGCAGCCCCGCCGGACTAGCGGGAACAGATACGCAGTATTTT.

V usage is TRBV14 and J usage is TRBJ2-1; 13 bases agree with TRBD2. This CDR3 contains 17 residues. In germline, CDR1 is SGHDN, CDR2 FVKESK. With V trimmed by 4 bases and J by 2 bases, 5 bases remained unmatched. The CDR3 here is CASSPGLAGKAYNEQFF. The CDR3 DNA sequence: TGTGCCAGCAGCCCGGGACTAGCGGGGAAGGCCTACAATGAGCAGTTCTTC.

The chain's CDR3 is CASSDGQDNTGELFF. The DNA for the CDR3 is TGTGCCAGCAGTGACGGACAGGACAACACCGGGGAGCTGTTTTTT. V is TRBV28 and J is TRBJ2-2; 7 positions agree with TRBD1. The CDR3 sequence is 15 residues long. Trimming removed 5 bases from V and 2 bases from J; junction bases left unmatched: 5. Germline CDR1 MDHEN, CDR2 SYDVKM.

This clone has only one observation. V gene TRBV29-1 combines with J gene TRBJ1-2; TRBD1 agrees at 7 bases. Germline CDR1 reads SQVTM; CDR2 reads ANQGSEA. V shed 5 bases, J shed 7 bases, and the junction held 13 bases outside the gene matches. The CDR3 is made up of 14 amino acids. The CDR3 loop is CSVSGSETGFGYTF. Written as DNA, the CDR3 is TGCAGCGTTTCCGGAAGCGAGACAGGGTTTGGCTACACCTTC.

A single count supports this clone. The chain uses TRBV24-1 and TRBJ1-3; 9 nucleotides align to TRBD1. J was trimmed by 0 bases and V by 9 bases; bases with no gene match: 17. The CDR3 extends over 19 amino acids. The germline V gene encodes CDR1 KGHDR and CDR2 SFDVKD. CDR3 residues: CATRGRGQGKTVSGNTIYF. CDR3 bases: TGTGCCACCCGGGGGCGGGGACAGGGCAAAACCGTCTCTGGAAACACCATATATTTT.

This clone was counted at least ten times. The chain uses TRBV7-3 and TRBJ2-1, with 9 bases identical to TRBD1. V trimming: 5 bases; J trimming: 8 bases; junction bases outside the gene matches: 10. From germline, CDR1 is SGHTA and CDR2 FQGTGA. The CDR3 loop spans 15 amino acids. The CDR3 nucleotides read TGTGCCAGCAGCCCTCGACAGGGGGTGTGGGATGAGCAGTTCTTC. Amino acid sequence: CASSPRQGVWDEQFF.

The J gene is TRBJ1-2, the V gene TRBV6-5, with 7 bases that match TRBD1. Germline lookup yields CDR1 MNHEY and CDR2 SVGAGI. This CDR3 is 15 amino acids long. Germline trimming cut 0 bases from V and 5 bases from J; bases unmatched to any gene: 6. This CDR3 reads CASSYSGQLRYGYTF. CDR3 bases: TGTGCCAGCAGTTACTCGGGACAGCTAAGATATGGCTACACCTTC.

V gene TRBV18 combines with J gene TRBJ1-5; possibly TRBD1 for D (6 bases). With 4 bases removed from V and 4 bases from J, the gap between germline ends came to 11 bases. The CDR3 runs 14 residues. Per germline, CDR1 KGHSH and CDR2 LQKENI. Here the CDR3 reads CASSQTQGNQPQHF. In DNA, the CDR3 is TGTGCCAGCTCACAAACACAGGGAAATCAGCCCCAGCATTTT. The full variable domain, completed using reference TRBV18 and TRBJ1-5, is NAGVMQNPRHLVRRRGQEARLRCSPMKGHSHVYWYRQLPEEGLKFMVYLQKENIIDESGMPKERFSAEFPKEGPSILRIQQVVRGDSAAYFCASSQTQGNQPQHFGDGTRLSIL.

Comment on this clone: At one end, the junction sequence differs from germline, possibly due to a read error. This chain links TRBV12-3 or TRBV12-4 with TRBJ1-1; TRBD1 is a possible D gene (6 bases). CDR3 length: 13 amino acids. CDR3: CASSSGDWGYLLF. The CDR3 nucleotides are TGTGCCAGCAGTTCAGGGGATTGGGGGTATCTGCTCTTT.

In regard to this clone: Other DNA sequences in the same sample also yield this CDR3. This rearrangement joins TRBV19 to TRBJ2-7, with D possibly matching TRBD2 (6 bases). The CDR3 runs to 14 residues. The V gene's germline CDR1 is LNHDA and CDR2 SQIVND (reference sequence). V was cut by 3 bases and J by 0 bases, with 9 bases left in between. The CDR3 nucleotides read TGTGCCAGTAGTATTAGCGGCAGCTCCTACGAGCAGTACTTC. Translation: CASSISGSSYEQYF.

The chain carries TRBV5-4 and TRBJ1-2; tentatively, D is TRBD1 (5 bases). Trimming took off 2 bases at V and 5 bases at J, with 13 bases between the two ends. Germline values: CDR1 SGHNT, CDR2 YYREEE (reference sequence). This CDR3 has 14 residues. The CDR3 nucleotides are TGTGCCAGCAGCTTCCCCAGGGCAGGTTATGGCTACACCTTC. This gives the protein CASSFPRAGYGYTF. Full variable domain (outside the CDR3, taken from reference TRBV5-4 and TRBJ1-2): ETGVTQSPTHLIKTRGQQVTLRCSSQSGHNTVSWYQQALGQGPQFIFQYYREEENGRGNFPPRFSGLQFPNYSSELNVNALELDDSALYLCASSFPRAGYGYTFGSGTRLTVV.

The chain combines TRBV3-1 (or the pseudogene TRBV3-2) with TRBJ2-7; the D gene is possibly TRBD2 (6 bases). The ends were cut back, 4 bases at V and 3 bases at J, with 10 bases in the middle. Germline assignment: CDR1 LGHDT and CDR2 YNNKEL (reference sequence). The CDR3 extends over 13 amino acids. The CDR3 DNA follows: TGTGCCAGCAGCCCCACGGGGGACTACGAGCAGTACTTC. Its protein product is CASSPTGDYEQYF.

This clone occurred a few times. The J gene is TRBJ1-2, the V gene TRBV4-2; D might be TRBD1 (6 bases). This CDR3 has 15 amino acids. The V end was cut by 0 bases, the J end by 6 bases, with 14 bases between. The germline V gene encodes CDR1 LGHNA and CDR2 YNFKEQ. The CDR3 here is CASSQDNRELNGYTF. CDR3 nucleotides: TGTGCCAGCAGCCAAGATAACAGGGAGTTGAATGGCTACACCTTC.